This T cell receptor (beta chain) was retrieved from a study of cytomegalovirus exposure and HLA in healthy donors (dated by TCRdb to 2016 to 2017). Study-level background: According to an earlier analysis of a few hundred of the donors, 200 million or so T cells yielded 117 million unique TCR beta sequences and less than 300 Gb of sequence data. An earlier analysis of around 580 of the donors used high-throughput TCR beta sequencing to judge whether each TCR beta V gene segment behaved as functional or pseudogenic. Rather than drawing on any new phenotypic data, the later analysis identified candidate immune exposures from TCR beta sequences and the way those sequences occurred across donors. The number of donors typed differed by locus, with roughly 620-640 for A, B, C, DRB1 and DQB1, around 520 for DQA1, some 570 for DPA1, and about 450 for DPB1. A later analysis re-analyzed previously published TCR beta repertoires from 660 or so donors and added high-resolution HLA genotyping to study TCR occurrence patterns. Donor age, sex, ethnicity and CMV serostatus were compiled together with the repertoire data. The study aimed to test whether signatures of past pathogen exposure could be identified by cataloging public T cell receptors. The genetic ancestry cluster associated with self-reported Caucasian donors included over 80% of the 398 genotyped donors. Because of strong linkage in the cohort, roughly five DR-DQ haplotypes were treated as single units for association and clustering. On average, roughly 250,000 unique TCR beta nucleotide sequences were sequenced per donor among some 420 genotyped donors of the cohort, with roughly 18% of those sequences being non-productive. Besides the first cohort of roughly 700 subjects, a separate validation cohort made up of over a hundred different subjects was used. Every discovery cohort repertoire had been produced on one sequencing platform. HLA typing covered class I and class II loci at four-digit resolution. Using immunosequencing, the study profiled T cell repertoires from some 670 subjects and related those repertoires to cytomegalovirus serostatus. A later genetic analysis took genome-wide SNP genotypes for about 55% of the 666 donors and used that subset as a discovery cohort. The study combined high-throughput TCR immunosequencing, statistical association of individual TCRs with disease status, and machine learning to predict cytomegalovirus infection status. An early release covering more than 500 HLA-typed donors comprised roughly 300 gigabases of sequencing data and tens of millions of unique TCR sequences. Here is what the overall study found, with its caveats: In a later analysis, 15,000 to 20,000 TCR beta sequences were associated with specific HLA alleles at a false discovery rate of 0.05. The study listed 170 or so TCR beta chains as associated with cytomegalovirus. Because counts were too low, seventeen rarely observed V segments, including chromosome 9 orphons, were excluded from the earlier analysis of around 590 of the donors. Correlated functional status among segregating V segments might be attributable to linkage disequilibrium, but an unknown experimental factor could not be ruled out. A further reported finding was that TCR beta sequences accurately predicted the HLA-A and HLA-B alleles for most subjects in the first cohort. Immune exposure information for the cohort was limited to CMV serostatus. Roughly uniform sequencing depth across donors was assumed in presence/absence analyses, although this assumption may not hold. In a later analysis, HLA-associated TCR beta chains showed more clonal expansion and lower generation probabilities than non-associated chains that were equally common. A later analysis reported that several top co-occurrence clusters appeared linked to parvovirus B19, influenza, CMV and Epstein-Barr virus. Some IMGT-functional V segments, including TRBV6-2 and TRBV6-3, could not be told apart with the 87-base-pair reads, so those segments were excluded. In vitro tests confirmed that a few of the cytomegalovirus-associated TCR beta chains recognize cytomegalovirus antigens. This cohort had only TCR beta chains sequenced, and the lack of alpha or paired-chain data limited which features could be detected. In an earlier analysis of some 500 of the donors, most TCR beta V segments were observed in productive rearrangements about 87% or about 30% of the time, broadly matching IMGT annotations. In a later analysis, most CMV-associated TCR beta chains were found to appear HLA-restricted, with HLA associations seemingly driven largely by CMV exposure. While some public TCRs were present in many individuals, most TCR sequences turned up only very rarely across donors. In a later genetic analysis, a missense DCLRE1C variant was associated with V-gene and J-gene trimming of TCR beta chains, and the association was replicated in an independent cohort. According to the authors, the approach could potentially be generalized to other disease states and immunological phenotypes. In a later analysis, TCR association rates were found to vary across HLA loci, with the most associated TCRs seen for DRB1 alleles and the fewest for HLA-C alleles. The classifier was reported to diagnose cytomegalovirus status with high specificity and sensitivity in both the original cohort and the validation cohort. A group of highly shared sequence variants was considered likely to be a technical artifact of the sequencing pipeline. A later genetic analysis reported fewer N-insertions in productive TCRs among donors in an Asian-associated ancestry cluster than the approximately 700-donor mean. Assigning TCR associations to individual alleles was difficult when HLA alleles, especially DR and DQ, strongly co-occurred. Because HLA typing was unavailable for some donors at each locus, only the typed subset was used in association tests.

Worth noting for this clone: Its target antigen remains unknown. Base quality data are lacking; no much larger clone is found one base away.

The CDR3, from cysteine to phenylalanine, totals 15 residues. The CDR3 DNA has 45 bases and is translated from base 1. The germline V gene supplies CDR1 KGHSH and CDR2 LQKENI. Trimming removed 4 bases from V and 0 bases from J, leaving 12 bases between the germline ends. The cohort was made up of under 800 healthy bone marrow donors. At the time of sampling, every cohort member was nominally healthy, though immune exposures that went unrecorded were likely present. The donor was CMV seronegative and belonged to the group of approximately 320 seronegative cohort members. A peripheral blood sample was provided by each donor, and peripheral blood mononuclear cells were used for TCR beta sequencing. The Qiagen DNeasy Blood Extraction Kit was used to extract genomic DNA from the blood cell samples. Library preparation was by the immunoSEQ multiplex PCR assay. For the multiplex PCR, a mixture combining 60 forward primers for TCR Vbeta segments and 13 reverse primers for TCR Jbeta segments was used. The CDR3 region of rearranged TCR beta genes was amplified from genomic DNA by a multiplex PCR assay. The amplified TCR beta libraries were sequenced on the Illumina HiSeq System as 87-base-pair reads. Concerning the study's data processing: A later analysis tallied 80 million to 95 million unique TCR beta chains across the 666 repertoires, and approximately 12 million of those chains were shared by two or more donors. Raw reads were error-corrected and collapsed into unique sequences by a nearest-neighbor algorithm in which closely related sequences were merged to remove PCR and sequencing errors. V, D and J gene segments were assigned by aligning CDR3 sequences to IMGT reference sequences. For a sequence to be retained, a match of at least six nucleotides to both a V gene segment and a J gene segment was required. A rearrangement counted as productive if the CDR3 had no stop codons and remained in frame with V and J, and every other rearrangement counted as non-productive. CDR3 was defined by IMGT convention, running from the second conserved V-encoded cysteine to the conserved J-encoded phenylalanine. In an earlier analysis of more than 550 of the donors, sequences lacking an unambiguous match to a single V gene segment were excluded. An earlier analysis of a few hundred of the donors called V segments functional above 56.7% productive rearrangements and segregating when the between-donor standard deviation exceeded 5%. A statistical classification framework was developed to diagnose cytomegalovirus status using the catalog of TCR beta chain sequences. V and J gene assignment, in a later analysis, came from comparing TCR nucleotide sequences with IMGT/GENE-DB human TR gene sequences. In a later analysis, CDR3 sequences and most-parsimonious VDJ recombination scenarios were assigned using the TCRdist pipeline. In a later analysis, every TCR beta chain was defined by the combination of its CDR3 amino acid sequence and its V-gene family, and reads without a unique V-gene family were dropped. A later analysis removed several hundred highly shared, low-generation-probability nucleotide sequences to deal with suspected cross-contamination and a sequencing artifact. In a later analysis, a clonal expansion index for each public chain was calculated from normalized within-repertoire ranks of inferred template counts. A later analysis computed generation probabilities with a VDJ recombination model fitted to out-of-frame rearrangements, and checked the results against IGoR. In a later analysis, TCR-TCR, TCR-HLA and TCR-CMV co-occurrence was scored with hypergeometric tests, and a repertoire-size bias correction was applied to TCR pairs. In a later analysis, false discovery rates were estimated by permuting HLA or CMV assignments 20 times. In a later analysis, co-occurring TCRs were grouped with DBSCAN, and TCRdist sequence similarity was added when clustering was performed within HLA-allele-positive subsets. Repertoires with fewer than 30,000 or more than 120,000 public chains were left out of co-occurrence clustering, as were five repertoires with anomalous nucleotide sharing. TCRdb's version of the immuneACCESS table is confined to in-frame rearrangements and falls short of the full clone set. An unresolved V gene accounts for under half of the shortfall where checked; the remainder is of unknown origin. V, J and clone size are those of that table, while D and trimming were read from the DNA. The sample data list roughly 120,000 clones, and 80% to 85% of these were observed just once. Approximately 1% of the sample belongs to the ten largest clones.

This TCR was sampled from a woman aged 30 to 39 in good health and CMV-seronegative. Sample: PBMCs. The V and J genes are TRBV18 and TRBJ1-1; the D segment could be TRBD1, given 6 matching bases. The DNA reads as follows: TGTGCCAGCTCACTTGGACAGAATATGAACACTGAAGCTTTCTTT. It translates as CASSLGQNMNTEAFF. Reference TRBV18 and TRBJ1-1 genes cover what lies past the CDR3, so the full variable domain is NAGVMQNPRHLVRRRGQEARLRCSPMKGHSHVYWYRQLPEEGLKFMVYLQKENIIDESGMPKERFSAEFPKEGPSILRIQQVVRGDSAAYFCASSLGQNMNTEAFFGQGTRLTVV.